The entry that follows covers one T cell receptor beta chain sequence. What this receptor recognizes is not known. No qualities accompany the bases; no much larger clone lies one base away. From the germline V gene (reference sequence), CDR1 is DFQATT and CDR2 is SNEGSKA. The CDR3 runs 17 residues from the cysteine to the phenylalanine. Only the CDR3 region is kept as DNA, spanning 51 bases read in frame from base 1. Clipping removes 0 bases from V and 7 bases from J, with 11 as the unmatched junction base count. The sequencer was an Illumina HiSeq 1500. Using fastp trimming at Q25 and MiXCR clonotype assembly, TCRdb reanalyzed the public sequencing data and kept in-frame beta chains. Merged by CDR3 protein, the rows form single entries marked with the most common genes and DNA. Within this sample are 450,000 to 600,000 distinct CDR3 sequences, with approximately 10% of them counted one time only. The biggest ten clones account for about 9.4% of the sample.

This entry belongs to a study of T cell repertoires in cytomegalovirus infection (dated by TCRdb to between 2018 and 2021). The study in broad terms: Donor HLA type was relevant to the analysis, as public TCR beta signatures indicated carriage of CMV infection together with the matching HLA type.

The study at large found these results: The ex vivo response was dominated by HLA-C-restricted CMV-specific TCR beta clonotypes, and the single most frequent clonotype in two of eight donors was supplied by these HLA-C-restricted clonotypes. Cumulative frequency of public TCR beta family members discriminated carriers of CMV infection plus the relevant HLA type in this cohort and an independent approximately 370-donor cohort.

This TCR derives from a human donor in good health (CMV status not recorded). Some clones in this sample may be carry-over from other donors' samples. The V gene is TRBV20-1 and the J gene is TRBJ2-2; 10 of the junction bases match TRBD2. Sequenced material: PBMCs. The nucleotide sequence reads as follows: TGCAGTGCTAGAGACTCGAAACTGGGACTAGCGTACGGGGAGCTGTTTTTT. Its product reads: CSARDSKLGLAYGELFF.